Presented here are 17 T cell receptor beta chains from one specimen sequenced in a study of tumor and adjacent non-tumor tissue in lung cancer. TCRbeta libraries were built with three rounds of nested PCR, modified from ARM-PCR. TCRdb reprocessed the multiplex PCR reads with MiXCR, giving one entry per CDR3 protein. The profile shows roughly 75,000 distinct CDR3 sequences, roughly 73% of them singletons. RNA was extracted from bulk tissue without any cell sorting. The sample was lung tumor tissue. The receptor set was obtained from a woman between 45 and 60 years old with non-small cell lung cancer.

As to this clonotype: The junction does not match germline at one end; this may be a read error. This chain joins TRBV6-5 and TRBJ1-2, with 7 bases identical to TRBD1. The germline CDR1 and CDR2 sequences are MNHEY and SVGAGI. The CDR3 consists of 15 residues. In DNA, the CDR3 is TGTGCCAGCAGAAGGGATCTCGAGACAGGGAGCGGCTACACGTTC. Translating it yields CASRRDLETGSGYTF.

This chain links TRBV6-5 with TRBJ2-1; 9 bases agree with TRBD2. This CDR3 has 17 amino acids. The V segment lost 0 bases and the J segment 8 bases; nucleotides outside the gene matches: 11. Germline CDR1 MNHEY, CDR2 SVGAGI. The CDR3 sequence is CASSYSIWRLADDEQFF. CDR3 DNA: TGTGCCAGCAGTTACTCGATCTGGAGACTAGCGGACGATGAGCAGTTCTTC.

Points on this clonotype: A much larger clone lies one base from this, so it may be a read error. Since no conserved phenylalanine or tryptophan closes the CDR3, a read error is the likely cause. The chain is built from TRBV28 and TRBJ2-6; tentative D call: TRBD1 (5 bases). The V and J ends lost 6 bases and 1 base respectively, with 7 bases between them. The CDR3 sequence is 14 residues long. Germline V gene sequence: CDR1 MDHEN, CDR2 SYDVKM. The CDR3 sequence is CASRRQSGANVLTI. The CDR3, as DNA: TGTGCCAGCAGACGACAGTCTGGGGCCAACGTCCTGACTATC.

In the case of this clonotype: Compared with germline, one end of the junction differs, possibly owing to a read error. The chain recombines TRBV12-3 or TRBV12-4 with TRBJ2-1, with a tentative D call TRBD1 (5 bases). This CDR3 contains 14 residues. Written as DNA, the CDR3 is TGTGCCAGCGGTCAGGACACTGACCACAATGAACAGTTCTTC. Its protein product is CASGQDTDHNEQFF.

A remark on this clonotype: One end of the junction does not line up with germline, which may come from a read error. The chain couples TRBV4-1 to TRBJ1-3; the match to TRBD1 covers 9 bases. CDR3 length equals 16 residues. Germline V CDR1 and CDR2: MGHRA, YSYEKL. The CDR3: CANSREWTGVRNTIYF. CDR3 coding DNA: TGCGCCAACAGCCGAGAATGGACAGGGGTTCGCAACACCATATATTTT.

The CDR3 bases are TGCGCCAGCAGCGACACCAGGACAGGCAACACTGAAGCTTTCTTT. It translates to CASSDTRTGNTEAFF. This chain connects TRBV5-1 to TRBJ1-1; 7 positions match TRBD1. CDR1 and CDR2 from the germline V gene are SGHRS and YFSETQ. V was pared by 4 bases and J by 2 bases, with 8 bases of the junction left unmatched. The CDR3 totals 15 residues. Supplemented by reference TRBV5-1 and TRBJ1-1, the full variable domain reads KAGVTQTPRYLIKTRGQQVTLSCSPISGHRSVSWYQQTPGQGLQFLFEYFSETQRNKGNFPGRFSGRQFSNSRSEMNVSTLELGDSALYLCASSDTRTGNTEAFFGQGTRLTVV.

With regard to this clonotype: A single base separates this from a much larger clone, so it may be a read error. J is TRBJ2-6 and V is TRBV5-1, with unresolved D. The germline gives CDR1 SGHRS, CDR2 YFSETQ. The CDR3 is 14 amino acids. CDR3 sequence reads: CACSLVGGANVLTF. The CDR3 DNA follows: TGCGCCTGCAGCTTGGTAGGTGGGGCCAACGTCCTGACTTTC.

Remarks on this clonotype: It is unclear where the CDR3 begins or ends on the DNA, so no DNA is shown, and the CDR3 is as TCRdb lists it. V usage is TRBV6-6 and J usage is TRBJ2-5. Germline loops: CDR1 MNHNY, CDR2 SVGAGI (reference sequence). The CDR3 numbers 13 amino acids, ends counted. This CDR3 reads CASSYGCPETQYF.

V gene TRBV4-1 combines with J gene TRBJ2-1; 16 positions agree with TRBD2. TRBJ2-7 explains the end of the DNA better; the J call may be wrong. Germline assignment: CDR1 MGHRA and CDR2 YSYEKL. This CDR3 spans 19 amino acids. The CDR3 sequence: CASNHPGLAGGPRYNEQYF. Here the CDR3 DNA reads TGCGCCAGCAACCATCCGGGACTAGCGGGAGGGCCAAGATACAATGAGCAGTACTTC.

Turning to this clonotype: At one boundary the junction diverges from the germline segment, which might be a read error. V usage is TRBV20-1 and J usage is TRBJ1-1; TRBD1 might be the D (6 bases). This CDR3 spans 14 amino acids. The V gene's germline CDR1 is DFQATT and CDR2 SNEGSKA (reference sequence). CDR3 nucleotides: TGCAGTGCTAGAGAGGGGGGCAGGGACACTGTAGCTTTCTTT. It encodes CSAREGGRDTVAFF.

This clonotype appeared once. The junction departs from the called germline gene at one end, perhaps through a read error. The V gene is TRBV6-2 or TRBV6-3, the J gene TRBJ2-3; D unresolved. Germline CDR1 is MNHEY and CDR2 is SVGEGT. CDR3 size: 15 residues. The CDR3 loop reads CSSSLVLPGTDTQYF. The CDR3 nucleotides are TGTTCCAGCAGTCTAGTGCTCCCCGGCACAGATACGCAGTATTTT.

This chain connects TRBV6-5 to TRBJ2-7; 7 nucleotides line up with TRBD1. This CDR3 is 15 amino acids long. Germline CDR1 reads MNHEY; CDR2 reads SVGAGI. J was trimmed by 12 bases and V by 5 bases; bases with no gene match: 19. Here the CDR3 DNA reads TGTGCCAGCAGTCCGCTACAGGGGCCTCCGCTTAGGCGGTACTTC. This encodes CASSPLQGPPLRRYF.

For this clonotype: No conserved phenylalanine or tryptophan is present at the end of the CDR3, so a read error is the likely explanation. The rearrangement joins TRBV6-5 to TRBJ1-5, with 9 bases that match TRBD1. CDR3 length: 14 residues. The germline gives CDR1 MNHEY, CDR2 SVGAGI. The J segment lost 7 bases and the V segment lost 6 bases, leaving 7 bases of the junction unmatched. The CDR3, as DNA: TGTGCCAGCAGCATTACAGGGGGCGAGCAGCCCCAGCATTCT. It specifies CASSITGGEQPQHS.

With respect to this clonotype: An end of the junction differs from the germline gene, which may be a read error. This sequence joins TRBV6-1 and TRBJ2-7; D is unresolved. The CDR3 is 11 amino acids. From germline, CDR1 is MNHNS and CDR2 SASEGT. The CDR3 here is CASSGPHEQYF. DNA for the CDR3: TGTGCAAGCAGTGGCCCCCACGAGCAGTACTTC.

The rearrangement joins TRBV29-1 to TRBJ2-7, with TRBD2 matching over 14 bases. The CDR3 runs 17 residues. Losses at the gene ends were 2 bases for V and 2 bases for J; bases not matched to a gene: 8. Germline CDR1 reads SQVTM; CDR2 reads ANQGSEA. The CDR3 sequence is CSVERGLAGGDPYEQYF. In nucleotides, the CDR3 is TGCAGCGTTGAAAGAGGACTAGCGGGAGGCGATCCCTACGAGCAGTACTTC.

Points on this clonotype: This may be a read error, as it is one base from a much larger clone. This rearrangement joins TRBV6-1 to TRBJ2-7, with 7 positions matching TRBD2. CDR1 MNHNS and CDR2 SASEGT come from the germline V gene. CDR3 length: 15 residues. After removal of 4 bases from V and 4 bases from J, the junction contained 10 bases not matched to a gene. As DNA, the CDR3 is TGTGCCAGCAGTGTGGGACTAAACCACCGGTACGAGCAGTACTTC. Amino acid sequence: CASSVGLNHRYEQYF.

This chain connects TRBV24-1 to TRBJ2-1; TRBD2 agrees at 11 bases. The germline gives CDR1 KGHDR, CDR2 SFDVKD. The junction had 9 bases not matched to a gene; V was cut back by 8 bases and J by 7 bases. The CDR3 runs 15 residues. DNA for the CDR3: TGTGCCACCAATGCTTGGCTAGCGGGAGGAAATGAGCAGTTCTTC. This encodes CATNAWLAGGNEQFF.